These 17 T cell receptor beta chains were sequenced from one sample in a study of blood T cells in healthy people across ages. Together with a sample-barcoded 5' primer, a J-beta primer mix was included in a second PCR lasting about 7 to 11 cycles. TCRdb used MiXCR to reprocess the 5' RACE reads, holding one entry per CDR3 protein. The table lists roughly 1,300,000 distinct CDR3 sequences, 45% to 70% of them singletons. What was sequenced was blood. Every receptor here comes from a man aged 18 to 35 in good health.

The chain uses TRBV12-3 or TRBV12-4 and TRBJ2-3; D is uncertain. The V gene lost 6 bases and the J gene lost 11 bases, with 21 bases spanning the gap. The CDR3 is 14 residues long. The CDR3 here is CASSIGIRADVQYF. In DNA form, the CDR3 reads TGTGCCAGCAGCATAGGTATAAGAGCAGATGTGCAGTATTTT.

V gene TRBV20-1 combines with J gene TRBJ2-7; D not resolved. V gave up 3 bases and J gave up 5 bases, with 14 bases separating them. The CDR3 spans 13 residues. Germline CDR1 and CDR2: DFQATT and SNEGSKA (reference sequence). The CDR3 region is CSARAASFNEQYF. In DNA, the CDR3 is TGCAGTGCTAGGGCCGCTAGTTTCAACGAGCAGTACTTC.

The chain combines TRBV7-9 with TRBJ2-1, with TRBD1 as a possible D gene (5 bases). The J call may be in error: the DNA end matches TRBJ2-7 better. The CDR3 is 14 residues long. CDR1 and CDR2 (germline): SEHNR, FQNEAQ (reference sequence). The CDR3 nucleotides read TGTGCCAGCAGCTTAAGTGACAGCCCCAATGAGCAGTACTTC. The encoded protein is CASSLSDSPNEQYF.

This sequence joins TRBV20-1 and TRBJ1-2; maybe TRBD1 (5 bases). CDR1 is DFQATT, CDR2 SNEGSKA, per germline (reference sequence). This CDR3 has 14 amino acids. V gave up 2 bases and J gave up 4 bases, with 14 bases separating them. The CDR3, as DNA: TGCAGTGCTAGACACCCGGGACGAGCCTATGGCTACACCTTC. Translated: CSARHPGRAYGYTF.

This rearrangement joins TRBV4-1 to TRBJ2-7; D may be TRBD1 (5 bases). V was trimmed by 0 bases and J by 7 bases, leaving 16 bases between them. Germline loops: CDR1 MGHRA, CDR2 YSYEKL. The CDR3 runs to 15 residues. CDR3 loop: CASSQESTVYNEQYF. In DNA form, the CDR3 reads TGCGCCAGCAGCCAAGAGTCGACAGTTTACAATGAGCAGTACTTC.

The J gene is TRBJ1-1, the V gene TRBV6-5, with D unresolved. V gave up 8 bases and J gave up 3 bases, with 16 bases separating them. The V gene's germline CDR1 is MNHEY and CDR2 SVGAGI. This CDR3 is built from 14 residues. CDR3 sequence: CASLARDKDTEAFF. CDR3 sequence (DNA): TGTGCCAGCCTCGCCCGGGATAAAGACACTGAAGCTTTCTTT.

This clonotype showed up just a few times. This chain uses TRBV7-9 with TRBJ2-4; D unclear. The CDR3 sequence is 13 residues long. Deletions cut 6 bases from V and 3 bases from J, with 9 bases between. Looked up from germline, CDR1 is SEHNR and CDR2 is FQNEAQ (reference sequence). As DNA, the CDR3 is TGTGCCAGCAGAGGGTTCGACAAAAACATTCAGTACTTC. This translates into CASRGFDKNIQYF.

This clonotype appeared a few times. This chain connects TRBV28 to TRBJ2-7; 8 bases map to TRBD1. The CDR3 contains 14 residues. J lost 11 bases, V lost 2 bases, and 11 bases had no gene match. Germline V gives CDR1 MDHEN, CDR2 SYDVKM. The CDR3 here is CASSLGGQGRREYF. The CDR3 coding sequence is TGTGCCAGCAGTTTAGGAGGACAGGGACGACGTGAGTACTTC.

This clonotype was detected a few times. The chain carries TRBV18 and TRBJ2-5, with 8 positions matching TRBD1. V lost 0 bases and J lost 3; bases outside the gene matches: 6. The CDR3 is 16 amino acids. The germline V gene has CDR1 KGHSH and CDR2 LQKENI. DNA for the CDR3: TGTGCCAGCTCACCACCTGTGGACAGGGTGGAAGAGACCCAGTACTTC. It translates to CASSPPVDRVEETQYF. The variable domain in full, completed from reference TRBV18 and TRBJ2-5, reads NAGVMQNPRHLVRRRGQEARLRCSPMKGHSHVYWYRQLPEEGLKFMVYLQKENIIDESGMPKERFSAEFPKEGPSILRIQQVVRGDSAAYFCASSPPVDRVEETQYFGPGTRLLVL.

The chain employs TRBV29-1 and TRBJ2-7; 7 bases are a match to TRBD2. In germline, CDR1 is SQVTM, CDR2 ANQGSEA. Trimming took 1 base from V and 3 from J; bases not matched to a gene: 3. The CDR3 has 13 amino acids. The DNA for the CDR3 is TGCAGCGTTGAAGGGGCTAGCGGCTACGAGCAGTACTTC. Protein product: CSVEGASGYEQYF.

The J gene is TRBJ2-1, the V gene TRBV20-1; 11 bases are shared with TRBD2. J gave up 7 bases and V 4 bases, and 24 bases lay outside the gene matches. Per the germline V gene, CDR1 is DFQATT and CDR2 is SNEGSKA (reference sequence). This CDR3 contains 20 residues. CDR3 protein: CSANSRSLTSGNALYNEQFF. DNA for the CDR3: TGCAGTGCTAATTCCCGCTCCTTGACTAGCGGGAACGCGTTATATAATGAGCAGTTCTTC.

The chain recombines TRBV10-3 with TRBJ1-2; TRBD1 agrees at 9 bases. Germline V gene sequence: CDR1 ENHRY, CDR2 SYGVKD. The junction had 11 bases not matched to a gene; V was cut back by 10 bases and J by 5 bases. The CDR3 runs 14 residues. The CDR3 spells CATAPGQGRYGYTF. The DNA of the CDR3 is TGTGCCACGGCCCCGGGACAGGGAAGGTATGGCTACACCTTC.

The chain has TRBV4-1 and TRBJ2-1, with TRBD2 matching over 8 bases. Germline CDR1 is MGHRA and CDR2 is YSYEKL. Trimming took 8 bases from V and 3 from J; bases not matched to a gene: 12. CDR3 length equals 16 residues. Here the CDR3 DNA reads TGCGCCAGCGGCCTTCGACTGGCGGGGGGCTACAATGAGCAGTTCTTC. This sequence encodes CASGLRLAGGYNEQFF.

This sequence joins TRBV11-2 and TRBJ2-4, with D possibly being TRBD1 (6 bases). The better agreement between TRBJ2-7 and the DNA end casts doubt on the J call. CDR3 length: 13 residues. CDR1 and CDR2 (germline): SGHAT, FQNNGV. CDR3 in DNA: TGTGCCAGCAGATCGGGACAAACCTACGAGCAGTACTTC. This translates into CASRSGQTYEQYF.

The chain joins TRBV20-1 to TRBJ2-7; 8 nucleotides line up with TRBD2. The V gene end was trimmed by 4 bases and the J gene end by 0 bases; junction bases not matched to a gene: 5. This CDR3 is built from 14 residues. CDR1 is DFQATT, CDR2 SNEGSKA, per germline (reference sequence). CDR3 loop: CSANREGPSYEQYF. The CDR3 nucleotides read TGCAGTGCTAATCGGGAGGGCCCCTCCTACGAGCAGTACTTC.

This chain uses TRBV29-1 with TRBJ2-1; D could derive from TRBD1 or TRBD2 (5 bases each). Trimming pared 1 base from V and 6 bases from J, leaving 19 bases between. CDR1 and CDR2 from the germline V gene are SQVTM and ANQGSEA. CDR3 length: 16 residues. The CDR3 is CSVEANRDEGSNEQFF. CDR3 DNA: TGCAGCGTTGAAGCGAACCGGGACGAGGGGAGCAATGAGCAGTTCTTC.

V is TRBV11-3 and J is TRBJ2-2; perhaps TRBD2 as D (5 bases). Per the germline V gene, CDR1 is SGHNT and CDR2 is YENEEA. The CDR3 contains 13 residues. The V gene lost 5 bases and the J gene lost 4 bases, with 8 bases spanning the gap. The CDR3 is CASSPGVTGELFF. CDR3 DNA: TGTGCCAGCAGCCCCGGGGTCACCGGGGAGCTGTTTTTT.